This T cell receptor (beta chain) stems from a study of blood T cell repertoires in COVID-19 (dated by TCRdb to between 2020 and 2021). In terms of the full investigation: The collaborator samples originated in the United States, Italy and Spain and spanned the acute and convalescent phases of COVID-19. Nearly every sample came with metadata listing a de-identified subject ID, COVID-19 status, age in years and sex. Deeply sampled blood TCRbeta repertoires from subjects exposed to, actively infected with, or recovered from COVID-19 were included in the dataset. The repertoires were made available in a free public database intended to serve as a resource for research on the immune response to SARS-CoV-2. Where available, HLA class I and class II types were obtained from metadata supplied by the sample provider rather than from assay-based typing. The samples were drawn from two sources: the first 160 participants of the ongoing ImmuneRACE study, and 1,000 to 1,500 subjects contributed by 6 global collaborators. The prospective study material was composed of cDNA or gDNA derived from T cells, B-cell-depleted T cells, or PBMCs.

TCRbeta CDR3 regions were amplified from genomic DNA using the immunoSEQ Assay, a bias-controlled multiplex PCR. Turning to the authors' computational methods: The number of nucleated cells in each sample was estimated from the amplification of reference gene primers within the assay. Sequence reads were collapsed and filtered to measure the absolute abundance of every unique TCRbeta CDR3 rearrangement. Productive Simpson clonality was computed per sample as the square root of Simpson's diversity index over productive rearrangements. The table comes from immuneACCESS by way of TCRdb, which keeps in-frame sequences with V and J called. Part of the clones is missing from these tables; in studies checked, under half for an unresolved V gene and the rest for unknown reasons. V and J calls and clone size are those listed in that table; D and trimming were worked out from the DNA. Recorded for this sample are roughly 210,000 clones; around four fifths of them occurred a single time. The ten largest clones take up about 10% of the sample.

From the cysteine through the valine, the CDR3 covers 15 amino acids. The sequence is cut down to CDR3 DNA, 45 bases in frame from base 1. V is pruned by 5 bases and J by 1 base, leaving 8 bases of the junction without a gene match. The germline V gene sets CDR1 to MDHEN and CDR2 to SYDVKM. About this clone itself: No cognate antigen has been identified for it. The sample holds no much larger clone one base away, and base qualities are not on file.

At one collaborating source in Seattle, patients were enrolled during active infection and were followed longitudinally through the course of disease. The collaborating institutions used their own protocols to collect whole blood in K2EDTA tubes. Collaborator samples were shipped for TCRbeta analysis as frozen whole blood, isolated PBMCs, or DNA extracted from either sample type. Broad study findings and their caveats: The quantity of clinical and demographic metadata differed by source and by participant and was supplied without curation.

Here the chain combines TRBV28 and TRBJ2-7, with 7 central nucleotides matching TRBD1. This TCR came from a woman aged 80 or over with COVID-19, enrolled during active disease. Sample: peripheral blood. The DNA sequence is as follows: TGTGCCAGCAGTCCCGGATTGGGACAGTCCTACGAGCAGTACGTC. Translated, this gives CASSPGLGQSYEQYV.